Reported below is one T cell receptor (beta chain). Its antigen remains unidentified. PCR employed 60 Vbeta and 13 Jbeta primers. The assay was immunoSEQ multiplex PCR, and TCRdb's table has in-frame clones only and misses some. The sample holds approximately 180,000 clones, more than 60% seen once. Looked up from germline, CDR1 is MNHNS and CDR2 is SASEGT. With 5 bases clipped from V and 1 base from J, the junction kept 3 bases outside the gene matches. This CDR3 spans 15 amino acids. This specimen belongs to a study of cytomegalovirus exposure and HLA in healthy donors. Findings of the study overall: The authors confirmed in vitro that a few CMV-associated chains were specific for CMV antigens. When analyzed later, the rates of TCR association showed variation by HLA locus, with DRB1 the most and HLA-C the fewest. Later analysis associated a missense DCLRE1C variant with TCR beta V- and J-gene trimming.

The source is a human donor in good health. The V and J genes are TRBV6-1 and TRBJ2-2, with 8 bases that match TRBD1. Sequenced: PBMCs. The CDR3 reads CASSRTGRNTGELFF. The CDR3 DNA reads TGTGCCAGCAGTAGGACAGGGCGGAACACCGGGGAGCTGTTTTTT.